This T cell receptor beta chain stems from a study of resident and recirculating memory T cells in vitiligo. This table comes from immunoSEQ multiplex PCR, and its TCRdb copy is limited to in-frame clones, with some not included. The sample consists of tens of thousands of clones, more than 85% of them appearing once. J lost 6 bases, V lost 5 bases, and 6 bases had no gene match. Germline values: CDR1 SGHTA, CDR2 FQGNSA. The CDR3 totals 14 residues. No patient showed confetti depigmentation, a clinical sign of active disease. This sequence originates from a male donor with vitiligo. The sequencing sample was made of blood. This rearrangement joins TRBV7-2 to TRBJ1-2; 10 bases align to TRBD1. The CDR3 bases are TGTGCCAGCAGCGTTACCGGGACAGGGGATGGCTACACCTTC. Translating gives CASSVTGTGDGYTF. The full variable domain, its missing parts supplied by reference TRBV7-2 and TRBJ1-2, is GAGVSQSPSNKVTEKGKDVELRCDPISGHTALYWYRQSLGQGLEFLIYFQGNSAPDKSGLPSDRFSAERTGGSVSTLTIQRTQQEDSAVYLCASSVTGTGDGYTFGSGTRLTVV.